The entry that follows covers one T cell receptor (beta chain) sequence. The source of the sample is a study of OX40 agonist ivuxolimab in advanced cancers. CDR1 is MNHEY and CDR2 is SMNVEV in the germline V gene (reference sequence). The CDR3 spans 14 residues. V was shortened by 6 bases and J by 8 bases, with 17 bases between the two germline ends. Using immunoSEQ multiplex PCR, the repertoire was profiled, and TCRdb retains in-frame clones only, with some absent. In the table there are approximately 23,000 clones, approximately 88% of which are singletons. This specimen was CD4+ or CD8+ T cells sorted from blood, taken in a trial of the OX40 agonist ivuxolimab. The TCR was taken from an adult with an advanced solid tumor such as melanoma, head and neck, liver or kidney cancer. The chain links TRBV27 to TRBJ2-1; possible D gene TRBD2, 7 bases. CDR3 sequence reads: CASREGGRDHEQFF. CDR3 sequence (DNA): TGTGCCAGCAGAGAGGGGGGGCGCGACCATGAGCAGTTCTTC.